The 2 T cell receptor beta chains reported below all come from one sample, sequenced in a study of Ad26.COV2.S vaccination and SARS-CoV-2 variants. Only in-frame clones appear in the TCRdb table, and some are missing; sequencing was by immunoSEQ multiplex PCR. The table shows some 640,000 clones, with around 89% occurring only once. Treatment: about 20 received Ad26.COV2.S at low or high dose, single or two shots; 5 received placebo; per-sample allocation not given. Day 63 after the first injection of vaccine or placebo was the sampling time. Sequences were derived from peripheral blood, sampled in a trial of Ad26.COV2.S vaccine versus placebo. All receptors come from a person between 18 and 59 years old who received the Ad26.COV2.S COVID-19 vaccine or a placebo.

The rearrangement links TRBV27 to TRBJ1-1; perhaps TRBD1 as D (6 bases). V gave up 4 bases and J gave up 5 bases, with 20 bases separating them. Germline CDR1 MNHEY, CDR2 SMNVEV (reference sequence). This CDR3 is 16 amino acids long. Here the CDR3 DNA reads TGTGCCAGCAGTTGGATTCCGCCAGGGGCAGGGACTGAAGCTTTCTTT. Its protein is CASSWIPPGAGTEAFF.

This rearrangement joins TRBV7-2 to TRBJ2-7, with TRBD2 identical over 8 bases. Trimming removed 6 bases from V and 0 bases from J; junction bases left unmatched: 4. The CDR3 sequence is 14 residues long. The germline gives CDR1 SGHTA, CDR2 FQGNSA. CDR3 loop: CASRRGGSSYEQYF. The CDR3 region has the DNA TGTGCCAGCAGGCGCGGGGGGAGCTCCTACGAGCAGTACTTC.